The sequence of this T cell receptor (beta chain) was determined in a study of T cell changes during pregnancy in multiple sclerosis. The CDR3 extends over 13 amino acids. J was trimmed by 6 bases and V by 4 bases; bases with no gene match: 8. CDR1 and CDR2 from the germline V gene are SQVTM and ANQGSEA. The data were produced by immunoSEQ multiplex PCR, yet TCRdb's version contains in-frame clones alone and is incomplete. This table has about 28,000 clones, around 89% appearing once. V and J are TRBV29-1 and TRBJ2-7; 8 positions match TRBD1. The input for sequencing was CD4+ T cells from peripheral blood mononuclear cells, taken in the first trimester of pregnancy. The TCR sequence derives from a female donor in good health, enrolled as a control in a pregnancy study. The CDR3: CSVGFRGQLEQYF. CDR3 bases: TGCAGCGTTGGTTTCAGGGGGCAGCTCGAGCAGTACTTC.